This TCR beta chain was recovered during a study of shared clonotypes between healthy human individuals. At the level of the study: A donor's plate count was three for CD4 naive and three for CD4 memory; CD8 naive had two and CD8 memory one.

As defined, naive CD8 cells were CD45RO-negative and positively selected for CCR7, with terminally differentiated effector memory CD45RA+ cells excluded. CDR3 length equals 17 residues. Losses at the gene ends were 3 bases for V and 0 bases for J; bases not matched to a gene: 6. Germline CDR1 is SEHNR and CDR2 is FQNEAQ (reference sequence). Measured with immunoSEQ multiplex PCR; TCRdb has only the in-frame clones, and not every one. The sample shows more than 2 million clones, 93% of them seen only once. The chain combines TRBV7-9 with TRBJ1-4; 8 nucleotides agree with TRBD1. The receptor was derived from a man aged 18 to 30 in good health. Some clones in this sample may be carry-over from other donors' samples. Sequencing was performed on naive CD8+ T cells from PBMCs. The CDR3 sequence is CASSLGQAIATNEKLFF. In nucleotides, the CDR3 is TGTGCCAGCAGCTTGGGACAGGCGATAGCAACTAATGAAAAACTGTTTTTT.